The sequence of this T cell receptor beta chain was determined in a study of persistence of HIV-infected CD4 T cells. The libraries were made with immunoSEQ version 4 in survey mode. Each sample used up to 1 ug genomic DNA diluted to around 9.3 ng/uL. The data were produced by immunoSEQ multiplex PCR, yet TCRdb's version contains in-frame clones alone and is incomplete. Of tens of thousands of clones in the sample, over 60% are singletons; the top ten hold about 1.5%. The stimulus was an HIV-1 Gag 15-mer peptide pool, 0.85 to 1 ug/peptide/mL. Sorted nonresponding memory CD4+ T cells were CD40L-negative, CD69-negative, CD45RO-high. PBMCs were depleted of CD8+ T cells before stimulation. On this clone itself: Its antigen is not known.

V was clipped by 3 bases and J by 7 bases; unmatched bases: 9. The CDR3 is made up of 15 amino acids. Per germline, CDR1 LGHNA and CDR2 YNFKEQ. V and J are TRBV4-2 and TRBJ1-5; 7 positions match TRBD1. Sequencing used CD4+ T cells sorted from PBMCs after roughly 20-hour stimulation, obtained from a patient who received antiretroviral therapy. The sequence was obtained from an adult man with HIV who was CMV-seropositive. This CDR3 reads CASSQDNRGGQPQHF. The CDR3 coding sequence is TGTGCCAGCAGCCAGGACAACAGGGGAGGACAGCCCCAGCATTTT.